The TCR beta chain described here comes from a study of tumor and adjacent non-tumor tissue in lung cancer. Three rounds of nested PCR, following a modified ARM-PCR protocol, produced the TCRbeta library. Via MiXCR, TCRdb re-called the multiplex PCR reads, giving one row per CDR3 protein. The table shows tens of thousands of distinct CDR3 sequences, with roughly 80% occurring only once. As to this clonotype: The antigen is not known.

Study-wide results and caveats: In normal lung, the top 100 clones were significantly more dominant than in tumor.

CDR3 length: 17 amino acids. V lost 1 base to trimming and J lost 2 bases, with 17 bases between them. CDR1 and CDR2 from the germline V gene are DFQATT and SNEGSKA (reference sequence). The template was RNA from unsorted bulk tissue. Distant lung tissue was collected more than 3 cm away from the tumor edge. The chain couples TRBV20-1 to TRBJ2-2, with D hard to call. This receptor was taken from a man in his 60s with non-small cell lung cancer. Sequenced: distant non-tumor lung tissue. The CDR3 loop is CSARASGECSNTGELFF. The CDR3 DNA reads TGCAGTGCTAGAGCTTCGGGTGAGTGCAGCAACACCGGGGAGCTGTTTTTT.